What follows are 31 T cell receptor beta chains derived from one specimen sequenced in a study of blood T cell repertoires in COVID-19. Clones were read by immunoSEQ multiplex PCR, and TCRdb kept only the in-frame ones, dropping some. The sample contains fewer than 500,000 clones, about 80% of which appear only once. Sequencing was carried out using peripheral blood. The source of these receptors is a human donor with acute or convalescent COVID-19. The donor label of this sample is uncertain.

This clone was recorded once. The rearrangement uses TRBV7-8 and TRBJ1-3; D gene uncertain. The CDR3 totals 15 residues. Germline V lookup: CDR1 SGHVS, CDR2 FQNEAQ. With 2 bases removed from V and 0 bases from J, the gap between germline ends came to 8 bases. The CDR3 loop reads CASSLQFHSGNTIYF. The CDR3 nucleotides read TGTGCCAGCAGCTTACAGTTTCACTCTGGAAACACCATATATTTT.

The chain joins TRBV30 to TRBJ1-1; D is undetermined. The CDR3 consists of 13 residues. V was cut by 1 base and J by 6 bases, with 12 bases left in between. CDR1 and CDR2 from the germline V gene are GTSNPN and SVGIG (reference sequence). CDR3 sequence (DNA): TGTGCCTGGAGTGGGAGAGGAGGGTCTGAAGCTTTCTTT. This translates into CAWSGRGGSEAFF.

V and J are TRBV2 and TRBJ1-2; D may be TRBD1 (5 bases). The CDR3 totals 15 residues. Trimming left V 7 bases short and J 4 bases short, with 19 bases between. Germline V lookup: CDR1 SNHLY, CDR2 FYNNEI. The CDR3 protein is CASIHQMTALYGYTF. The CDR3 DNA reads TGTGCCAGCATCCACCAAATGACAGCCCTCTATGGCTACACCTTC.

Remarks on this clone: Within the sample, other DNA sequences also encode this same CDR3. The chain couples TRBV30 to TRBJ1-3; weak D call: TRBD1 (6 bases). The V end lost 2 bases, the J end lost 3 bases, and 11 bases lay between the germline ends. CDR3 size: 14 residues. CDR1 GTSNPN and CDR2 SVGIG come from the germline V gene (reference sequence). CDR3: CAWSTGFGGNTIYF. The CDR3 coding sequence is TGTGCCTGGAGTACAGGGTTCGGTGGAAACACCATATATTTT. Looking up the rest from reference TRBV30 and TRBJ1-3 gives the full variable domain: SQTIHQWPATLVQPVGSPLSLECTVEGTSNPNLYWYRQAAGRGLQLLFYSVGIGQISSEVPQNLSASRPQDRQFILSSKKLLLSDSGFYLCAWSTGFGGNTIYFGEGSWLTVV.

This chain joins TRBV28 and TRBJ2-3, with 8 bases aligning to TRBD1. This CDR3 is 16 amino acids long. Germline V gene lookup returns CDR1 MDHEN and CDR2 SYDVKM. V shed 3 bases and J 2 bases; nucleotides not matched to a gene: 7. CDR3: CASSFPQGVNTDTQYF. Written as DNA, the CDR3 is TGTGCCAGCAGTTTTCCACAGGGGGTGAACACAGATACGCAGTATTTT. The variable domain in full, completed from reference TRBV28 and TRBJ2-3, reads DVKVTQSSRYLVKRTGEKVFLECVQDMDHENMFWYRQDPGLGLRLIYFSYDVKMKEKGDIPEGYSVSREKKERFSLILESASTNQTSMYLCASSFPQGVNTDTQYFGPGTRLTVL.

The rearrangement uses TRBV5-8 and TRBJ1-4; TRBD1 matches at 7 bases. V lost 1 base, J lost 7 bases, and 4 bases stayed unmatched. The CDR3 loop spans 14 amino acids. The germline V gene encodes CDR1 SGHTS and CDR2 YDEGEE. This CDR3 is CASSLLTGSEKLFF. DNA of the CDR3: TGTGCCAGCAGCTTGTTGACAGGGAGTGAAAAACTGTTTTTT.

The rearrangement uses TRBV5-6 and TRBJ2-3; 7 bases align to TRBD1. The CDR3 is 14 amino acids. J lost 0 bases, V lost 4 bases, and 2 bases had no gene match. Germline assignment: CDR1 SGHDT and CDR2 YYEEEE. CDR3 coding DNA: TGTGCCAGCAGCACGGGACAGAGCACAGATACGCAGTATTTT. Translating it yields CASSTGQSTDTQYF.

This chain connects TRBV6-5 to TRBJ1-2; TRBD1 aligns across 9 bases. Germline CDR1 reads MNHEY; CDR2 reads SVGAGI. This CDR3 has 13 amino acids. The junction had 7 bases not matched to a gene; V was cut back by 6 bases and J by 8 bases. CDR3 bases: TGTGCCAGCAGCATGGACAGGGGTCACGGCTACACCTTC. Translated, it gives CASSMDRGHGYTF.

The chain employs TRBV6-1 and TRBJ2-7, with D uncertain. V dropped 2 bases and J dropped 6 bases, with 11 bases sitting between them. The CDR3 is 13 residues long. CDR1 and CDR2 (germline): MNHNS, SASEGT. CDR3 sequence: CASSEFRVVEQYF. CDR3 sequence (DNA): TGTGCCAGCAGTGAATTTCGGGTGGTCGAGCAGTACTTC.

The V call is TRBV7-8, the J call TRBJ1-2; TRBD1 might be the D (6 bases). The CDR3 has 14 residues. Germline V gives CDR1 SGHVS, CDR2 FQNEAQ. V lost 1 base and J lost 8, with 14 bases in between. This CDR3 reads CASSLEAGAWGYTF. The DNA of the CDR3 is TGTGCCAGCAGCTTAGAAGCAGGGGCGTGGGGCTACACCTTC.

This CDR3 reads CAWRRQAVSGTEAFF. For the CDR3, the DNA is TGTGCCTGGAGGAGACAGGCCGTATCTGGCACTGAAGCTTTCTTT. V and J are TRBV30 and TRBJ1-1; TRBD1 is a possible D gene (6 bases). V was clipped by 3 bases and J by 4 bases, with 18 bases between them. This CDR3 contains 15 residues. Germline V CDR1 and CDR2: GTSNPN, SVGIG (reference sequence).

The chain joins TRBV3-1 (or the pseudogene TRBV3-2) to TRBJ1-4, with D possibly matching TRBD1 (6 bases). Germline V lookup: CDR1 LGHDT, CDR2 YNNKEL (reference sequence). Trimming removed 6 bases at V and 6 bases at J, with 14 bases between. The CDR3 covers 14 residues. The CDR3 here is CASSLQGQYEKLFF. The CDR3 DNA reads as TGTGCCAGCAGTCTACAGGGCCAGTATGAAAAACTGTTTTTT.

DNA for the CDR3: TGTGCCAGCAGCGATAGCTCCTATAATTCACCCCTCCACTTT. It specifies CASSDSSYNSPLHF. The chain employs TRBV6-5 and TRBJ1-6; no clear D. CDR1 is MNHEY and CDR2 is SVGAGI in the germline V gene. Trimming cost V 6 bases and J 0 bases, with 6 bases left between them. The CDR3 length is 14 residues.

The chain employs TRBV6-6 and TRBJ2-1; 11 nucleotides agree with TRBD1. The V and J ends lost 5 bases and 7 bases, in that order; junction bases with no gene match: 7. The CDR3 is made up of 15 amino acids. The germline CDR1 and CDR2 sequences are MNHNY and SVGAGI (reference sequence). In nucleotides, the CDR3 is TGTGCCAGCAGTCCGGGGGGGACAGGGGGAAATGAGCAGTTCTTC. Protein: CASSPGGTGGNEQFF.

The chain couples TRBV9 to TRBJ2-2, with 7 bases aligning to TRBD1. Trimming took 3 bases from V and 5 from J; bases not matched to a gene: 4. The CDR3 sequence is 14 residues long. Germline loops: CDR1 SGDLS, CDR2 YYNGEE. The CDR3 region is CASSAGTATGELFF. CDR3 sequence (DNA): TGTGCCAGCAGCGCTGGGACAGCAACCGGGGAGCTGTTTTTT.

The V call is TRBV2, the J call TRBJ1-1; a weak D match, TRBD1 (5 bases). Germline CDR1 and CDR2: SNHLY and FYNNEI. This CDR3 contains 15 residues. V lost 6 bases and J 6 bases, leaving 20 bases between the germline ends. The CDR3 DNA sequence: TGTGCCAGCAGCCTGGGGAACACCCAAGGGGCTGAAGCTTTCTTT. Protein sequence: CASSLGNTQGAEAFF.

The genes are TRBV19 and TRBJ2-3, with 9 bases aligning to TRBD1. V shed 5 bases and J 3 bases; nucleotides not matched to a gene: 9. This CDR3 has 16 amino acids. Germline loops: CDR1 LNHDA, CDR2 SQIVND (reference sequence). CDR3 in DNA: TGTGCCAGTAGTCCCAAGCCGGGACAGGGTACAGATACGCAGTATTTT. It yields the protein CASSPKPGQGTDTQYF.

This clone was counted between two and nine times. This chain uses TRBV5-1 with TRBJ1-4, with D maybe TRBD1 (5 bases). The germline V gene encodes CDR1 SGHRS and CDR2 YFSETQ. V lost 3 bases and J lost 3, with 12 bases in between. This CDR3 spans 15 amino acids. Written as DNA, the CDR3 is TGCGCCAGCAGCTCCTCGGGAGGGGCTAATGAAAAACTGTTTTTT. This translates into CASSSSGGANEKLFF.

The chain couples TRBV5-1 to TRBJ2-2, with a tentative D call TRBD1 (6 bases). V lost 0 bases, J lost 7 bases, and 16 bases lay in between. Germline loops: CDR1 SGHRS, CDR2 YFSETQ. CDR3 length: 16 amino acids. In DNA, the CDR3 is TGCGCCAGCAGCTTGGTTACAGGGTCCGGGTACGGGGAGCTGTTTTTT. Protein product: CASSLVTGSGYGELFF.

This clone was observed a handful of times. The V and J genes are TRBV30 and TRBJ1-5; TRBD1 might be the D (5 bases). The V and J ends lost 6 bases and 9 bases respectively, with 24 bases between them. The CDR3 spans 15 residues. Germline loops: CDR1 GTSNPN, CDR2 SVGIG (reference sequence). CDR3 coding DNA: TGTGCCTGCCACCCCCCCGCGACAGCTTTGAGGCCCCAGCATTTT. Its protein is CACHPPATALRPQHF.

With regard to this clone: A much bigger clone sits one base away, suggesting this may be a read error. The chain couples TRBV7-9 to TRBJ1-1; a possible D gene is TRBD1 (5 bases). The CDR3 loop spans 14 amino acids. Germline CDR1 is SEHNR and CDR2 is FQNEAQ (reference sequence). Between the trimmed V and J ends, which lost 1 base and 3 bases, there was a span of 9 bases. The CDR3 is CASSLGRGDTEAFF. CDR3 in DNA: TGTGCCAGCAGCTTAGGCCGGGGGGACACTGAAGCTTTCTTT.

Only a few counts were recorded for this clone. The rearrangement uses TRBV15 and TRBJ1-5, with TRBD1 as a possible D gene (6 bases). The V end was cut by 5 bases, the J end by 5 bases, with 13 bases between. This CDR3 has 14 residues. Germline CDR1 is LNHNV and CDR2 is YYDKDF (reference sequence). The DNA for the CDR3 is TGTGCCACCAGCGACCGGGGGGGCGATCAGCCCCAGCATTTT. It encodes CATSDRGGDQPQHF.

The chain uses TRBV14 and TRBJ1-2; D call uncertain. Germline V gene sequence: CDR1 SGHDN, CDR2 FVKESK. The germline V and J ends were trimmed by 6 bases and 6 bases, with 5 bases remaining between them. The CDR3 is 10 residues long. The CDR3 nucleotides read TGTGCCAGCAGTTTCGATGGCTACACCTTC. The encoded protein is CASSFDGYTF.

The CDR3: CASSASGTGSPLHF. In nucleotides, the CDR3 is TGCGCCAGCAGCGCCTCCGGGACAGGTTCACCCCTCCACTTT. The chain recombines TRBV5-1 with TRBJ1-6, with 8 bases aligning to TRBD1. Trimming at V came to 4 bases and at J to 9 bases, leaving 6 bases not matched to a gene. Germline lookup yields CDR1 SGHRS and CDR2 YFSETQ. The CDR3 contains 14 residues.

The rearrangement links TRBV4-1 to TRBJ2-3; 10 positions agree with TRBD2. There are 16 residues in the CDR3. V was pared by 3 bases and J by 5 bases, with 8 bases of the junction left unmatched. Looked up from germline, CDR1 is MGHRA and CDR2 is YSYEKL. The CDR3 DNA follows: TGCGCCAGCAGCCAGTCAGCGGGGGGGCTGGGAGATACGCAGTATTTT. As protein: CASSQSAGGLGDTQYF.

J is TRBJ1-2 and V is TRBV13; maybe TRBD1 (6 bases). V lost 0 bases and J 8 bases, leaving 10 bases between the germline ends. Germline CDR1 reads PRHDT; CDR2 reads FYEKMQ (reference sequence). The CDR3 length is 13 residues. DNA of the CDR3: TGTGCCAGCAGCTTAGGTGGCAGGGGCGGCTACACCTTC. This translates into CASSLGGRGGYTF.

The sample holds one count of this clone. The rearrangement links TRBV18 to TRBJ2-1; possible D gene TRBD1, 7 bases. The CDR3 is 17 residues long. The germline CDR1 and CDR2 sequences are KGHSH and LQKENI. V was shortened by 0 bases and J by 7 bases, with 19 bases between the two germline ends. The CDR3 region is CASSPPGRAGGMNEQFF. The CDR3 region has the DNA TGTGCCAGCTCACCACCGGGAAGGGCAGGGGGGATGAATGAGCAGTTCTTC. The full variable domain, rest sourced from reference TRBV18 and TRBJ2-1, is NAGVMQNPRHLVRRRGQEARLRCSPMKGHSHVYWYRQLPEEGLKFMVYLQKENIIDESGMPKERFSAEFPKEGPSILRIQQVVRGDSAAYFCASSPPGRAGGMNEQFFGPGTRLTVL.

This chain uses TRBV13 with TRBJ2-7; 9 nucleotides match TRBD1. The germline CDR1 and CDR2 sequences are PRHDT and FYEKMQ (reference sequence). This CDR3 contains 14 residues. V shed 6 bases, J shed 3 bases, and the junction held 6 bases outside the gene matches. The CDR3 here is CASRRGQGGYEQYF. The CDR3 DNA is TGTGCCAGCAGACGGGGACAGGGAGGCTACGAGCAGTACTTC.

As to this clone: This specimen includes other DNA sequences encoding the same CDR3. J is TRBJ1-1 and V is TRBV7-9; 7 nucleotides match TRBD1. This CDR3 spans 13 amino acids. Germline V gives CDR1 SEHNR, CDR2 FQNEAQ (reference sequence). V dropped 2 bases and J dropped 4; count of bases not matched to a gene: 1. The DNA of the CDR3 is TGTGCCAGCAGCTTAAGGGGGCGCACTGAAGCTTTCTTT. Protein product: CASSLRGRTEAFF.

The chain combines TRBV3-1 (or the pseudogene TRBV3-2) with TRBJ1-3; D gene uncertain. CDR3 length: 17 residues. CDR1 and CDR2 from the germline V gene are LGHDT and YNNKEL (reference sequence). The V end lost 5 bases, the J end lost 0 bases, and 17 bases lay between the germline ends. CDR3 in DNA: TGTGCCAGCAGCGCTCTGGTCTCTACTTTCTCTGGAAACACCATATATTTT. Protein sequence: CASSALVSTFSGNTIYF.

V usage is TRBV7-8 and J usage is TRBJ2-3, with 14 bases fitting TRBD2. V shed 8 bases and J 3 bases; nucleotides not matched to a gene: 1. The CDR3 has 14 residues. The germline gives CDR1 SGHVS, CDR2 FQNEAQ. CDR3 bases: TGTGCCAGCGGGACTAGCGGGAGAACAGATACGCAGTATTTT. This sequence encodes CASGTSGRTDTQYF.